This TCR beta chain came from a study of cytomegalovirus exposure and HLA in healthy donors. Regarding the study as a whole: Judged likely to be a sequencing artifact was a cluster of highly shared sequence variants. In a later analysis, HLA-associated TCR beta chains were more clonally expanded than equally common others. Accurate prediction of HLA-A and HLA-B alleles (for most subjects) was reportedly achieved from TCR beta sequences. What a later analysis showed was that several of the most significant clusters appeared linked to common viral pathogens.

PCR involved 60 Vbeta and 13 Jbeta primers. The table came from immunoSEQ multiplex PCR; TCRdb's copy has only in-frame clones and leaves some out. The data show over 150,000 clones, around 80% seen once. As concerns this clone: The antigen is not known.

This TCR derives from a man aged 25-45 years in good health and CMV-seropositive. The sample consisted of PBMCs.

In DNA form, the CDR3 reads TGTGCCAGCAGTGTGCGGGGACTCTCCTACGAGCAGTACTTC. It is translated as CASSVRGLSYEQYF. This chain joins TRBV27 and TRBJ2-7, with a tentative D call TRBD2 (6 bases). The V and J ends lost 5 bases and 0 bases respectively, with 11 bases between them. CDR1 and CDR2 from the germline V gene are MNHEY and SMNVEV (reference sequence). The CDR3 totals 14 residues.